A single T cell receptor beta chain is shown here with its context. TCRdb's table, derived via immunoSEQ multiplex PCR, lists solely in-frame clones and lacks some. The table includes about 240,000 clones, around 83% detected once. This specimen comes from a study of blood T cell repertoires in COVID-19. Study in general: From the United States, Italy and Spain came samples of acute and convalescent COVID-19.

This clonotype was obtained from a woman in her 50s with COVID-19, enrolled during active disease. The sequencing sample was made of peripheral blood.

As DNA, the CDR3 is TGTGCCAGCAGCTTAGTGCAGGGGGCTGTGACCGGGGAGCTGTTTTTT. Protein sequence: CASSLVQGAVTGELFF. The chain joins TRBV11-2 to TRBJ2-2; 8 bases match TRBD1. J lost 5 bases, V lost 1 base, and 6 bases had no gene match. Germline V CDR1 and CDR2: SGHAT, FQNNGV. The CDR3 length is 16 residues.